This TCR beta chain was captured in a study of T-cell reconstitution after alpha-beta-depleted transplantation in children. A TCRbeta library incorporating unique molecular identifiers was prepared. MiXCR, run by TCRdb on the PCR reads, gives a single entry per CDR3 protein. The data hold approximately 400,000 distinct CDR3 sequences, with around 9.9% observed a single time. The sequences come from PBMCs from the stem cell graft donor, collected from the stem cell graft. This clonotype originated in a human donor who donated a stem cell graft to a child with acute myeloid leukemia.

In DNA form, the CDR3 reads TGCAGTGCTAGTATAGGTCGTGGGGCAAATGAGCAGTTCTTC. Encoded protein: CSASIGRGANEQFF. The chain has TRBV20-1 and TRBJ2-1; tentatively, D is TRBD1 (5 bases). Germline lookup yields CDR1 DFQATT and CDR2 SNEGSKA (reference sequence). The CDR3 runs 14 residues. The V gene lost 3 bases and the J gene lost 7 bases, with 16 bases spanning the gap.